The 5 T cell receptor beta chains below all came from one sample that was sequenced in a study of naive and memory T cell subsets. Antigens for these TCRs are unknown. Both TRBC1 and TRBC2 were covered by a beta constant-region primer of two equimolar oligonucleotides. Nested alpha and beta constant-region primers with the SP2 primer drove four PCR rounds on ligated cDNA. TCRdb independently ran MiXCR on the UMI-ligation and nested PCR reads; one entry per CDR3 protein. The sample gives 150,000 or so distinct CDR3 sequences, approximately 24% of which show up once; about 0.11% is in the top ten. Study observations and caveats: Possibly reflecting memory cells re-expressing CD45RA, a few larger clonotypes occurred in naive repertoires, especially CD8.

The sequencing sample was made of naive CD4+ T cells from blood. These receptors came from a human donor in good health.

This clonotype was found a few times. The rearrangement uses TRBV6-6 and TRBJ1-5; 7 nucleotides match TRBD1. CDR3 size: 16 residues. Germline CDR1 is MNHNY and CDR2 is SVGAGI (reference sequence). The J segment lost 1 base and the V segment lost 5 bases, leaving 8 bases of the junction unmatched. The CDR3, as DNA: TGTGCCAGCAGTCTCTTACAGGGGAGAAGCAATCAGCCCCAGCATTTT. It encodes CASSLLQGRSNQPQHF.

This sequence joins TRBV5-1 and TRBJ2-1, with 9 bases fitting TRBD2. J lost 0 bases, V lost 7 bases, and 11 bases had no gene match. CDR1 and CDR2 from the germline V gene are SGHRS and YFSETQ. The CDR3 has 17 amino acids. The CDR3 DNA reads TGCGCCAGCGGGAATAGCGGGGGATTGAGCTCCTACAATGAGCAGTTCTTC. Its protein is CASGNSGGLSSYNEQFF.

This clonotype was counted only a few times. This chain connects TRBV9 to TRBJ2-1, with D uncertain. Germline-derived CDR1 and CDR2 are SGDLS and YYNGEE. The CDR3 has 13 amino acids. V gave up 2 bases and J gave up 7 bases, with 10 bases separating them. The CDR3 sequence: CASSVGYRNEQFF. The CDR3 nucleotides read TGTGCCAGCAGCGTTGGGTACCGGAATGAGCAGTTCTTC. The variable domain in full, completed from reference TRBV9 and TRBJ2-1, reads DSGVTQTPKHLITATGQRVTLRCSPRSGDLSVYWYQQSLDQGLQFLIQYYNGEERAKGNILERFSAQQFPDLHSELNLSSLELGDSALYFCASSVGYRNEQFFGPGTRLTVL.

The V gene is TRBV18, the J gene TRBJ1-2, with 8 nucleotides matching TRBD1. The CDR3 spans 13 residues. J lost 13 bases, V lost 3 bases, and 10 bases had no gene match. Germline V gene sequence: CDR1 KGHSH, CDR2 LQKENI. The DNA for the CDR3 is TGTGCCAGCTCACCCGGACAGGGAGAGTTGGGCACCTTC. Protein sequence: CASSPGQGELGTF.

This clonotype was found a few times. The rearrangement uses TRBV12-3 or TRBV12-4 and TRBJ2-7; 9 positions agree with TRBD1. The ends lost 3 bases at V and 1 base at J; junction bases unmatched: 4. The CDR3 is 15 amino acids. This CDR3 is CASSFGTGLSYEQYF. The CDR3 nucleotides read TGTGCCAGCAGTTTTGGGACAGGGCTTTCCTACGAGCAGTACTTC.